This passage covers 30 T cell receptor beta chains from one sample sequenced in a study of technical replicates of blood from several donors. Method: immunoSEQ multiplex PCR; TCRdb's copy keeps in-frame clones and lacks some. The sample consists of about 83,000 clones, about 95% of them appearing once. The specimen was T cells isolated from PBMCs. These receptors all come from a human donor in good health.

This clone was seen a single time. The rearrangement uses TRBV9 and TRBJ1-2; D is perhaps TRBD1 (5 bases). CDR1 and CDR2 from the germline V gene are SGDLS and YYNGEE. V lost 4 bases and J 6 bases, leaving 10 bases between the germline ends. CDR3 length: 12 amino acids. CDR3 residues: CASSPGTDGYTF. DNA of the CDR3: TGTGCCAGCAGCCCAGGGACTGATGGCTACACCTTC.

A single count supports this clone. The chain carries TRBV18 and TRBJ2-7; perhaps TRBD1 as D (6 bases). Germline V gives CDR1 KGHSH, CDR2 LQKENI. V lost 4 bases, J lost 2 bases, and 12 bases lay in between. The CDR3 covers 14 residues. The CDR3 reads CASSRDTRPYEQYF. In DNA, the CDR3 is TGTGCCAGCTCACGGGACACCCGTCCCTACGAGCAGTACTTC.

This clone was seen only a few times. This sequence joins TRBV9 and TRBJ2-7; D remains unclear. The CDR3 loop spans 15 amino acids. Germline V gene sequence: CDR1 SGDLS, CDR2 YYNGEE. V was shortened by 0 bases and J by 0 bases, with 10 bases between the two germline ends. The CDR3 loop reads CASSVDVASSYEQYF. The CDR3 coding sequence is TGTGCCAGCAGCGTAGATGTAGCTAGCTCCTACGAGCAGTACTTC.

This clone was recorded once. This chain connects TRBV10-3 to TRBJ1-5, with TRBD1 matching over 10 bases. V gave up 4 bases and J gave up 4 bases; unmatched junction bases: 4. Germline V gene sequence: CDR1 ENHRY, CDR2 SYGVKD. This CDR3 has 15 amino acids. This CDR3 reads CAISVGTGANQPQHF. CDR3 DNA: TGTGCCATCAGTGTTGGGACAGGGGCTAATCAGCCCCAGCATTTT.

The chain recombines TRBV4-1 with TRBJ2-7, with TRBD1 as a possible D gene (7 bases). Between the trimmed V and J ends, which lost 0 bases and 5 bases, there was a span of 26 bases. The CDR3 is 19 residues long. Germline V lookup: CDR1 MGHRA, CDR2 YSYEKL. The CDR3 loop reads CASSQDRGTRWTGQDEQYF. In DNA, the CDR3 is TGCGCCAGCAGCCAAGATCGGGGGACCCGGTGGACAGGACAAGACGAGCAGTACTTC.

This chain links TRBV11-2 with TRBJ1-2, with 7 nucleotides matching TRBD1. CDR1 and CDR2 (germline): SGHAT, FQNNGV. Unmatched junction bases numbered 6, after V lost 5 bases and J lost 9 bases. The CDR3 spans 12 residues. The CDR3, as DNA: TGTGCCAGCAGCCAGGGGGACTTTCGCTACACCTTC. It translates to CASSQGDFRYTF.

This rearrangement joins TRBV18 to TRBJ2-5, with a weak D call TRBD1 (6 bases). This CDR3 has 14 amino acids. The germline V and J ends were trimmed by 6 bases and 6 bases, with 17 bases remaining between them. Germline CDR1 reads KGHSH; CDR2 reads LQKENI. The CDR3 loop reads CASSLASDRKTQYF. Written as DNA, the CDR3 is TGTGCCAGCTCCCTCGCTTCGGACAGAAAGACCCAGTACTTC.

The V and J genes are TRBV5-4 and TRBJ1-1; D not resolved. The V gene's germline CDR1 is SGHNT and CDR2 YYREEE (reference sequence). There are 13 residues in the CDR3. Trimming took off 1 base at V and 1 base at J, with 5 bases between the two ends. The CDR3 is CASSLFKNTEAFF. The CDR3 coding sequence is TGTGCCAGCAGCTTGTTTAAGAACACTGAAGCTTTCTTT.

The chain combines TRBV2 with TRBJ1-6, with 12 bases that match TRBD1. CDR3 length: 13 residues. Trimming at V came to 6 bases and at J to 10 bases, leaving 1 base not matched to a gene. Germline V gene lookup returns CDR1 SNHLY and CDR2 FYNNEI. CDR3 sequence: CASRGQGASPLHF. CDR3 DNA sequence: TGTGCCAGCAGGGGACAGGGGGCATCACCCCTCCACTTT.

This chain uses TRBV6-1 with TRBJ2-1; 8 bases are shared with TRBD2. Trimming cost V 2 bases and J 4 bases; bases outside gene matches: 7. The CDR3 spans 16 residues. Germline values: CDR1 MNHNS, CDR2 SASEGT. In DNA, the CDR3 is TGTGCCAGCAGTGAATTAGGGACTAGTGGGTACAATGAGCAGTTCTTC. The encoded protein is CASSELGTSGYNEQFF.

J is TRBJ2-1 and V is TRBV5-1; D might be TRBD2 (6 bases). V lost 4 bases to trimming and J lost 8 bases, with 16 bases between them. CDR1 is SGHRS, CDR2 YFSETQ, per germline. This CDR3 comprises 14 residues. The DNA of the CDR3 is TGCGCCAGCAGCGCCTCACTAGCTGACGATGAGCAGTTCTTC. It translates to CASSASLADDEQFF.

The gene calls are TRBV11-3 and TRBJ1-2; 7 bases line up with TRBD1. The CDR3 extends over 14 amino acids. V dropped 3 bases and J dropped 4; count of bases not matched to a gene: 5. From germline, CDR1 is SGHNT and CDR2 YENEEA. For the CDR3, the DNA is TGTGCCAGCAGCTTCGGACAGGACCTCTATGGCTACACCTTC. It translates to CASSFGQDLYGYTF.

This chain uses TRBV29-1 with TRBJ2-1, with TRBD1 as a possible D gene (5 bases). The V end was cut by 5 bases, the J end by 8 bases, with 10 bases between. This CDR3 has 11 amino acids. Germline-derived CDR1 and CDR2 are SQVTM and ANQGSEA. CDR3 coding DNA: TGCAGCGTTTGGCAGGGCGATGAGCAGTTCTTC. The encoded protein is CSVWQGDEQFF.

DNA of the CDR3: TGCGCCAGCAGCCAAGTCCCCAGGGGGAACTATGGCTACACCTTC. It is translated as CASSQVPRGNYGYTF. This chain joins TRBV4-1 and TRBJ1-2; 7 bases are a match to TRBD1. The J segment lost 2 bases and the V segment lost 1 base, leaving 4 bases of the junction unmatched. CDR1 MGHRA and CDR2 YSYEKL come from the germline V gene. The CDR3 is 15 residues long.

The chain carries TRBV5-5 and TRBJ1-5; the D gene is possibly TRBD1 (5 bases). This CDR3 has 15 residues. V lost 4 bases and J 6 bases, leaving 17 bases between the germline ends. Germline CDR1 is SGHKS and CDR2 is YYEKEE (reference sequence). The CDR3 DNA reads TGTGCCAGCAGCGAGCAAAGGGGCGGAAGTCAGCCCCAGCATTTT. Its protein product is CASSEQRGGSQPQHF.

CDR3 sequence: CASSYSKGLRTGELFF. The CDR3, as DNA: TGTGCCAGCAGTTACTCTAAGGGACTCCGCACCGGGGAGCTGTTTTTT. The chain employs TRBV6-5 and TRBJ2-2; D is possibly TRBD2 (6 bases). In germline, CDR1 is MNHEY, CDR2 SVGAGI. Trimming removed 0 bases from V and 4 bases from J, with 12 bases in between. CDR3 length: 16 amino acids.

This chain joins TRBV14 and TRBJ2-7; a weak D match, TRBD2 (6 bases). The CDR3 length is 15 residues. V lost 0 bases and J 0 bases, leaving 9 bases between the germline ends. The germline V gene has CDR1 SGHDN and CDR2 FVKESK. The CDR3 DNA is TGTGCCAGCAGCCAAGATGACGGGAGCTCCTACGAGCAGTACTTC. Translating gives CASSQDDGSSYEQYF.

DNA of the CDR3: TGTGCCAGCAGCCAAGTTAGCGGGATGAGTGAGCAGTTCTTC. This translates into CASSQVSGMSEQFF. This chain uses TRBV14 with TRBJ2-1; 8 positions match TRBD2. In germline, CDR1 is SGHDN, CDR2 FVKESK. CDR3 length: 14 amino acids. With 1 base clipped from V and 9 bases from J, the junction kept 5 bases outside the gene matches.

The rearrangement links TRBV4-1 to TRBJ1-2; 9 positions agree with TRBD1. Germline V lookup: CDR1 MGHRA, CDR2 YSYEKL. Trimming took 2 bases from V and 4 from J; bases not matched to a gene: 20. The CDR3 runs 20 residues. In DNA, the CDR3 is TGCGCCAGCAGCCAAATAACGGCGGGACAGGGACAACCAACCATCTATGGCTACACCTTC. Amino acid sequence: CASSQITAGQGQPTIYGYTF.

This clone was seen a single time. This sequence joins TRBV19 and TRBJ2-1, with 11 bases lining up with TRBD2. Trimming cost V 6 bases and J 8 bases; bases outside gene matches: 24. CDR3 length: 20 residues. The germline CDR1 and CDR2 sequences are LNHDA and SQIVND (reference sequence). The CDR3 DNA sequence: TGTGCCAGTAGGGATGTAGCGGGAGGGCCCGGACAAGTACATTCGCATGAGCAGTTCTTC. Amino acid sequence: CASRDVAGGPGQVHSHEQFF.

The J gene is TRBJ1-2, the V gene TRBV27, with a tentative D call TRBD1 (6 bases). Trimming took off 4 bases at V and 8 bases at J, with 26 bases between the two ends. Per germline, CDR1 MNHEY and CDR2 SMNVEV (reference sequence). This CDR3 contains 17 residues. CDR3 in DNA: TGTGCCAGCAGTTACCGAATAGACAGGACAATATCGAGAGGCTACACCTTC. This encodes CASSYRIDRTISRGYTF.

V gene TRBV5-1 combines with J gene TRBJ2-7, with D perhaps matching TRBD2 (6 bases). CDR1 SGHRS and CDR2 YFSETQ come from the germline V gene. V lost 4 bases and J lost 5, with 19 bases in between. The CDR3 is 15 amino acids. As DNA, the CDR3 is TGCGCCAGCAGCCCCTCGGGACTGCAACCGGACGAGCAGTACTTC. Translation gives CASSPSGLQPDEQYF.

The J gene is TRBJ1-1, the V gene TRBV11-3; weak D call: TRBD1 (5 bases). From germline, CDR1 is SGHNT and CDR2 YENEEA. The CDR3 contains 13 residues. The V end lost 3 bases, the J end lost 2 bases, and 7 bases lay between the germline ends. The CDR3 reads CASSLTANTEAFF. The CDR3 DNA follows: TGTGCCAGCAGCTTGACAGCAAACACTGAAGCTTTCTTT.

The chain is built from TRBV28 and TRBJ2-7, with D perhaps matching TRBD2 (5 bases). The germline gives CDR1 MDHEN, CDR2 SYDVKM. V lost 5 bases, J lost 2 bases, and 19 bases lay in between. This CDR3 spans 16 amino acids. In nucleotides, the CDR3 is TGTGCCAGCAGTAAAATACTAGTTGCCTTAGCCTACGAGCAGTACTTC. It encodes CASSKILVALAYEQYF.

The chain links TRBV29-1 to TRBJ2-2; 11 positions match TRBD2. Germline CDR1 and CDR2: SQVTM and ANQGSEA. V gave up 5 bases and J gave up 1 base; unmatched junction bases: 21. This CDR3 has 21 amino acids. CDR3 in amino acids: CSVPAIAPIAGGPLNTGELFF. CDR3 nucleotides: TGCAGCGTTCCAGCGATAGCACCCATAGCGGGAGGGCCCCTGAACACCGGGGAGCTGTTTTTT.

The V gene is TRBV30, the J gene TRBJ2-7; 7 bases are shared with TRBD1. Germline V lookup: CDR1 GTSNPN, CDR2 SVGIG (reference sequence). This CDR3 has 13 residues. V lost 8 bases to trimming and J lost 0 bases; unmatched junction nucleotides: 7. The CDR3: CAGDRVGSYEQYF. In DNA, the CDR3 is TGTGCCGGCGACAGGGTTGGCTCCTACGAGCAGTACTTC.

The chain couples TRBV28 to TRBJ1-1; D remains ambiguous. Germline CDR1 reads MDHEN; CDR2 reads SYDVKM. V was cut by 5 bases and J by 6 bases, with 10 bases left in between. CDR3 length equals 12 residues. The CDR3 bases are TGTGCCAGCAGTCTCCCTAATTCTGAAGCTTTCTTT. Protein sequence: CASSLPNSEAFF.

The gene calls are TRBV4-1 and TRBJ2-3; 9 bases map to TRBD2. Unmatched junction bases numbered 13, after V lost 1 base and J lost 5 bases. The CDR3 sequence is 18 residues long. In germline, CDR1 is MGHRA, CDR2 YSYEKL. The CDR3 DNA sequence: TGCGCCAGCAGCCAAGGTTTAAAGCGGGAGGCAGGAGGAGATACGCAGTATTTT. Residues: CASSQGLKREAGGDTQYF.

The count of this clone is one. This chain links TRBV5-4 with TRBJ1-1, with a weak D call TRBD1 (5 bases). The CDR3 is 15 amino acids. CDR1 SGHNT and CDR2 YYREEE come from the germline V gene (reference sequence). The V and J ends lost 5 bases and 1 base respectively, with 15 bases between them. The CDR3, as DNA: TGTGCCAGCAGGGGGGGGAGGATTGAGAACACTGAAGCTTTCTTT. Amino acid sequence: CASRGGRIENTEAFF.

This chain links TRBV5-1 with TRBJ1-1, with D uncertain. CDR1 is SGHRS, CDR2 YFSETQ, per germline. There are 13 residues in the CDR3. The germline V and J ends were trimmed by 4 bases and 1 base, with 8 bases remaining between them. CDR3 residues: CASSDYENTEAFF. The CDR3, as DNA: TGCGCCAGCAGCGACTATGAGAACACTGAAGCTTTCTTT.